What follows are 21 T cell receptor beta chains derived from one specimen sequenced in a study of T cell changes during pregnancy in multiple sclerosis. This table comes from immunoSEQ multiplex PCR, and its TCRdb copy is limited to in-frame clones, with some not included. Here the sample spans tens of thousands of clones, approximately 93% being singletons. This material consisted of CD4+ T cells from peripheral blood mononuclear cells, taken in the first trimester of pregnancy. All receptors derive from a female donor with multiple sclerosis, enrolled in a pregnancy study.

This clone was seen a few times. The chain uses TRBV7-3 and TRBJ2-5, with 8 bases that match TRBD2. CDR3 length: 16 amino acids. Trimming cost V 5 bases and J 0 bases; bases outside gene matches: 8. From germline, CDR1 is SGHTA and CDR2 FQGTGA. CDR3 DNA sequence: TGTGCCAGCAGCCCCGACACGCGGGGGGACCAAGAGACCCAGTACTTC. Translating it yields CASSPDTRGDQETQYF. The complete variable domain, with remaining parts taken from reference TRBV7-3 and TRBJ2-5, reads GAGVSQTPSNKVTEKGKYVELRCDPISGHTALYWYRQSLGQGPEFLIYFQGTGAADDSGLPNDRFFAVRPEGSVSTLKIQRTERGDSAVYLCASSPDTRGDQETQYFGPGTRLLVL.

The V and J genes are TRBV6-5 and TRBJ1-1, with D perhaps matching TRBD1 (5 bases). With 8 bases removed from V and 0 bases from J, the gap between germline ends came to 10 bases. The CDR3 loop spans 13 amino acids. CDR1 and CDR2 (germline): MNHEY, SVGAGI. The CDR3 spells CASRRQLNTEAFF. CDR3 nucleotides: TGTGCCAGCCGTAGACAGCTGAACACTGAAGCTTTCTTT.

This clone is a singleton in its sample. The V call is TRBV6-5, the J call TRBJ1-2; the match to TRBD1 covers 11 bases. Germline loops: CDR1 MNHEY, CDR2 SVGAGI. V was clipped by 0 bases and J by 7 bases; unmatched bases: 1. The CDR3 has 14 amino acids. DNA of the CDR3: TGTGCCAGCAGTTACTCCGGGACAGGGGGTGGCTACACCTTC. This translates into CASSYSGTGGGYTF.

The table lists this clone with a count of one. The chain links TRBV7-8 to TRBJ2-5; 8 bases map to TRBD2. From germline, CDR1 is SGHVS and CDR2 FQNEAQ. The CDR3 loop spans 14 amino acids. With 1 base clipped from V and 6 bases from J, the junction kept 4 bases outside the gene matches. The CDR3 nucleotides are TGTGCCAGCAGCTTAGGGACTAGCTTGAAGACCCAGTACTTC. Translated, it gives CASSLGTSLKTQYF.

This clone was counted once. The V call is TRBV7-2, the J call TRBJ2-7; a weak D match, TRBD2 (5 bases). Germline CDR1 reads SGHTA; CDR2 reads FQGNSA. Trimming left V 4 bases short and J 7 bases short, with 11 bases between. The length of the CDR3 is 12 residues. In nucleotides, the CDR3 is TGTGCCAGCAGCTCCTACCGCGGGGAGCAGTACTTC. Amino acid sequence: CASSSYRGEQYF.

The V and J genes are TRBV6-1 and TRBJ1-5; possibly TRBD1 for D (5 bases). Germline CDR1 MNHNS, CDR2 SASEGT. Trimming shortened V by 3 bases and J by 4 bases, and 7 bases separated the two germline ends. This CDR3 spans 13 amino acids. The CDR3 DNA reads TGTGCCAGCAGTGAGGGGCGAAATCAGCCCCAGCATTTT. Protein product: CASSEGRNQPQHF.

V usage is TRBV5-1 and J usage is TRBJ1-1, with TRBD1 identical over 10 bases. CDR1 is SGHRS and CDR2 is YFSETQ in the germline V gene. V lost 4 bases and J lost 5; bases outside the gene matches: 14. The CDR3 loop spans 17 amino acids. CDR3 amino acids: CASSPRGQGISETEAFF. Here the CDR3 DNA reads TGCGCCAGCAGCCCAAGGGGACAGGGGATTTCGGAAACTGAAGCTTTCTTT. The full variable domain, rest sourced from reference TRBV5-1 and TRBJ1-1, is KAGVTQTPRYLIKTRGQQVTLSCSPISGHRSVSWYQQTPGQGLQFLFEYFSETQRNKGNFPGRFSGRQFSNSRSEMNVSTLELGDSALYLCASSPRGQGISETEAFFGQGTRLTVV.

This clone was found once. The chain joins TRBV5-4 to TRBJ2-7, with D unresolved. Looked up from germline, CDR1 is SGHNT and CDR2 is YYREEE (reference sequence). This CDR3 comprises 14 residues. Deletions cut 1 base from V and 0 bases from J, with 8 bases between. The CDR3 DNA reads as TGTGCCAGCAGCTTGTCAGGCAGCTCCTACGAGCAGTACTTC. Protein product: CASSLSGSSYEQYF.

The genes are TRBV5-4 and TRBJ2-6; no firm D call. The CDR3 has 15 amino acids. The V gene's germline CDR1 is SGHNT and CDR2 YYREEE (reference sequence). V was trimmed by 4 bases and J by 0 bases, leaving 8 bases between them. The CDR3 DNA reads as TGTGCCAGCAGCCCGACGGGCTCTGGGGCCAACGTCCTGACTTTC. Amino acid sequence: CASSPTGSGANVLTF.

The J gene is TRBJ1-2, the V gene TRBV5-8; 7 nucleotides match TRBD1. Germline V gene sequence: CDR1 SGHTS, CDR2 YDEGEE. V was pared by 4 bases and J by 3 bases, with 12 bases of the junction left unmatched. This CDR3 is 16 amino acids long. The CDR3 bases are TGTGCCAGCAGCGCGGGACAGACAGCTTTGGACTATGGCTACACCTTC. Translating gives CASSAGQTALDYGYTF.

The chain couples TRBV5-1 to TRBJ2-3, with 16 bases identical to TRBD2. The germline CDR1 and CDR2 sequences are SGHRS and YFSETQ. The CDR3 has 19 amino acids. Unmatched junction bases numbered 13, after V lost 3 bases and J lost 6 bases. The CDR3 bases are TGCGCCAGCAGCTCGGGACTAGCGGGGGGGCAGCCTTCGTTGGATACGCAGTATTTT. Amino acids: CASSSGLAGGQPSLDTQYF.

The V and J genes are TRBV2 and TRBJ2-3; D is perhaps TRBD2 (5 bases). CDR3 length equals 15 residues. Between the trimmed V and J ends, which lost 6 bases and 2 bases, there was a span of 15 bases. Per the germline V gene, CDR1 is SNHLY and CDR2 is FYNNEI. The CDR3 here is CASRWASGITDTQYF. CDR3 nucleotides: TGTGCCAGCAGGTGGGCGAGCGGAATCACAGATACGCAGTATTTT.

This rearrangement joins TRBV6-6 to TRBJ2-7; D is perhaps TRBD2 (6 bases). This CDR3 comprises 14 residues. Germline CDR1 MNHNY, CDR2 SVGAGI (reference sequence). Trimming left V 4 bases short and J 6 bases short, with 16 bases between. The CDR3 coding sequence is TGTGCCAGCAGTTGGGCCGAGTTCGGGGGCGAGCAGTACTTC. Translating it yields CASSWAEFGGEQYF.

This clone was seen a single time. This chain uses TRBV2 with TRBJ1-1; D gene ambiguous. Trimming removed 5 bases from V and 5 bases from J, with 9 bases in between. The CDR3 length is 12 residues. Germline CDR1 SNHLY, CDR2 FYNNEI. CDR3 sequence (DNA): TGTGCCAGCAGTTATTCGGGGACTGAAGCTTTCTTT. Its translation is CASSYSGTEAFF.

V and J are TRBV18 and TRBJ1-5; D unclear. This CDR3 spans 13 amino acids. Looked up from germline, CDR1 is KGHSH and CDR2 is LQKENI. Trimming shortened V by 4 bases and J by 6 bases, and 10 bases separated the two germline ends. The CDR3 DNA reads TGTGCCAGCTCACTGATGAGTGTTCAGCCCCAGCATTTT. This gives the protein CASSLMSVQPQHF.

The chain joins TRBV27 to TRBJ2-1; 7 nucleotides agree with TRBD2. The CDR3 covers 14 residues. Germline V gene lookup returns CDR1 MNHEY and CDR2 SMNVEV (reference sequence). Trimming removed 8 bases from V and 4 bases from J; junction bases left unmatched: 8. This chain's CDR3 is CASLSGGPYNEQFF. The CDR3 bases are TGTGCCAGCCTGTCGGGGGGACCTTACAATGAGCAGTTCTTC.

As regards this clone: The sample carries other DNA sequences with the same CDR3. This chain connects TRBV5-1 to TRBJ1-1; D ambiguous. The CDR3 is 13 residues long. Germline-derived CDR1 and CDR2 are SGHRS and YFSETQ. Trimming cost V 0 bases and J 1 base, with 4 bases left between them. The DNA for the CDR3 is TGCGCCAGCAGCTTGGCAGGGAACACTGAAGCTTTCTTT. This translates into CASSLAGNTEAFF.

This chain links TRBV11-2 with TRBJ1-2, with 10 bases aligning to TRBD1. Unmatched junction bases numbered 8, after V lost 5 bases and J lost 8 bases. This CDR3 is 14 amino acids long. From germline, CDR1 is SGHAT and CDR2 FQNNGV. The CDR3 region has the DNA TGTGCCAGCAGCGAGGGTAGGGACAGGGGAGGCTACACCTTC. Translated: CASSEGRDRGGYTF.

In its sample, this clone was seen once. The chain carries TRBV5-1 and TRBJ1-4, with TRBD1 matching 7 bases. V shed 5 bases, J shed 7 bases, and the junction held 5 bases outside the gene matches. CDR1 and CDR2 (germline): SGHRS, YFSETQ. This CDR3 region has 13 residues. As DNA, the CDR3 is TGCGCCAGCAGACCAGACAGGGTTGAAAAACTGTTTTTT. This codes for CASRPDRVEKLFF.

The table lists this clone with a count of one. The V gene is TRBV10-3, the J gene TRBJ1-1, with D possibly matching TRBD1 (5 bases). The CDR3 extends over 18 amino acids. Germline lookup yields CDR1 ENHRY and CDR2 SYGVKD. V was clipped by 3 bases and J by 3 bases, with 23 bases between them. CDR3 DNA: TGTGCCATCAGTGATTCAGGGAGCGGGCGGGGTAAGGACACTGAAGCTTTCTTT. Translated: CAISDSGSGRGKDTEAFF.

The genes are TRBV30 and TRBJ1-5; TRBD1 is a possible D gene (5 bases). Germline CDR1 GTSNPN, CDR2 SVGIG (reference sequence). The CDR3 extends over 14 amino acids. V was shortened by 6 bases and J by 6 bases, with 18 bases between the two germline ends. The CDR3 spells CACSSRARVQPQHF. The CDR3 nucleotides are TGTGCCTGTTCATCCAGGGCAAGGGTTCAGCCCCAGCATTTT.